The 26 T cell receptor beta chains reported below all come from one sample, sequenced in a study of blood T cell repertoires in COVID-19 (dated by TCRdb to between 2020 and 2021). Library preparation employed the immunoSEQ multiplex PCR assay. TCRdb stores this immuneACCESS table with in-frame sequences only. Part of the clones is absent; in the studies checked, under half of the shortfall reflects unresolved V genes, and no reason is known for the rest. This sample is represented by about 170,000 clones; approximately 86% of them were singletons. Clones ranked in the top ten supply around 6.5% of the sample. What was sequenced was peripheral blood. The source of these receptors is a woman older than 75 in a cohort sampled during active or convalescent COVID-19.

This clone was detected once. This chain uses TRBV19 with TRBJ2-7; D not resolved. The germline V and J ends were trimmed by 4 bases and 2 bases, with 12 bases remaining between them. The CDR3 extends over 14 amino acids. Germline lookup yields CDR1 LNHDA and CDR2 SQIVND (reference sequence). CDR3 DNA: TGTGCCAGTAGTAAGGCGAAAGGAGCCTACGAGCAGTACTTC. Translated, it gives CASSKAKGAYEQYF.

This chain joins TRBV21-1 and TRBJ2-7; TRBD2 is taken as the D call from the table, unchecked against the DNA. TRBV21-1 is listed as a pseudogene. This CDR3 has 13 amino acids. The CDR3 protein is CASSLPGPGEQYV. In nucleotides, the CDR3 is TGTGCCAGCAGCCTCCCAGGTCCGGGGGAGCAGTACGTC.

The chain uses TRBV20-1 and TRBJ2-6, with 7 bases lining up with TRBD1. The CDR3 runs 14 residues. The V segment lost 4 bases and the J segment 2 bases; nucleotides outside the gene matches: 2. Germline assignment: CDR1 DFQATT and CDR2 SNEGSKA (reference sequence). The CDR3 nucleotides read TGCAGTGCTATTGACAGGGCTGGGGCCAACGTCCTGACTTTC. Translated, it gives CSAIDRAGANVLTF.

The gene calls are TRBV7-2 and TRBJ2-7; 7 bases fit TRBD1. This CDR3 is built from 13 residues. Unmatched junction bases numbered 6, after V lost 3 bases and J lost 7 bases. The germline V gene has CDR1 SGHTA and CDR2 FQGNSA. Here the CDR3 DNA reads TGTGCCAGCAGCTTCCGACAGGGCGGGGAGCAGTACTTC. It yields the protein CASSFRQGGEQYF.

The V and J genes are TRBV2 and TRBJ2-3; 8 bases map to TRBD1. The germline V gene encodes CDR1 SNHLY and CDR2 FYNNEI. Trimming at V came to 4 bases and at J to 4 bases, leaving 1 base not matched to a gene. The CDR3 runs 13 residues. The CDR3 nucleotides are TGTGCCAGCAGTGGACAGGGGTCAGATACGCAGTATTTT. It yields the protein CASSGQGSDTQYF.

The rearrangement links TRBV4-3 to TRBJ2-1; D possibly corresponds to TRBD1 (6 bases). The CDR3 covers 15 residues. The germline V gene encodes CDR1 LGHNA and CDR2 YSLEER. The germline V and J ends were trimmed by 4 bases and 2 bases, with 12 bases remaining between them. CDR3 loop: CASSLRTGTYNEQFF. CDR3 nucleotides: TGCGCCAGCAGCCTTCGAACAGGGACCTACAATGAGCAGTTCTTC.

CDR3 region: CASSPTAAGEKLFF. The CDR3 DNA is TGCGCCAGCAGCCCCACAGCCGCGGGTGAAAAACTGTTTTTT. The chain is built from TRBV5-1 and TRBJ1-4; no reliable D call. Trimming took 4 bases from V and 7 from J, leaving 14 bases between them. The CDR3 is made up of 14 amino acids. The germline CDR1 and CDR2 sequences are SGHRS and YFSETQ.

V usage is TRBV19 and J usage is TRBJ2-5, with D possibly matching TRBD2 (6 bases). Germline V lookup: CDR1 LNHDA, CDR2 SQIVND (reference sequence). This CDR3 is 13 amino acids long. Trimming left V 3 bases short and J 4 bases short, with 9 bases between. The CDR3 protein is CASSMMGGETQYF. As DNA, the CDR3 is TGTGCCAGTAGTATGATGGGAGGAGAGACCCAGTACTTC.

This clone was recorded once. The CDR3 sequence is CASSPTGGNHEQYF. In DNA, the CDR3 is TGTGCCAGTAGTCCAACGGGGGGCAACCACGAGCAGTACTTC. The chain joins TRBV19 to TRBJ2-7, with TRBD2 as a possible D gene (7 bases). CDR3 length equals 14 residues. Deletions cut 5 bases from V and 5 bases from J, with 16 bases between. Germline V gene lookup returns CDR1 LNHDA and CDR2 SQIVND (reference sequence).

V is TRBV6-5 and J is TRBJ1-4; unclear D gene. CDR3 length equals 14 residues. The germline V and J ends were trimmed by 4 bases and 0 bases, with 6 bases remaining between them. Germline V gives CDR1 MNHEY, CDR2 SVGAGI. CDR3 nucleotides: TGTGCCAGCAGTTTGACAACAACTAATGAAAAACTGTTTTTT. Translation gives CASSLTTTNEKLFF.

V usage is TRBV2 and J usage is TRBJ1-5, with TRBD1 as a possible D gene (6 bases). The CDR3 contains 15 residues. V was pared by 3 bases and J by 4 bases, with 13 bases between. CDR1 and CDR2 (germline): SNHLY, FYNNEI. The CDR3 spells CASSEVDRVNQPQHF. The DNA of the CDR3 is TGTGCCAGCAGTGAGGTGGACAGAGTGAATCAGCCCCAGCATTTT.

This chain uses TRBV19 with TRBJ1-5; 8 bases fit TRBD1. Germline lookup yields CDR1 LNHDA and CDR2 SQIVND (reference sequence). The CDR3 covers 16 residues. Unmatched junction bases numbered 16, after V lost 7 bases and J lost 8 bases. The DNA of the CDR3 is TGTGCCAGTATAGGAGGGCAGGGGGCGACTTTGGAGCCCCAGCATTTT. Its translation is CASIGGQGATLEPQHF.

The genes are TRBV7-9 and TRBJ1-6; maybe TRBD1 (5 bases). Trimming removed 5 bases from V and 5 bases from J, with 16 bases in between. The length of the CDR3 is 16 residues. CDR1 is SEHNR and CDR2 is FQNEAQ in the germline V gene (reference sequence). CDR3 nucleotide sequence: TGTGCCAGCAGCACCCCGGGGGGGAGTAATAATTCACCCCTCCACTTT. This encodes CASSTPGGSNNSPLHF.

This sequence joins TRBV20-1 and TRBJ2-1, with 7 positions matching TRBD2. The trim removed 3 bases at V and 8 bases at J, leaving 10 bases unmatched. Looked up from germline, CDR1 is DFQATT and CDR2 is SNEGSKA (reference sequence). This CDR3 comprises 14 residues. Here the CDR3 reads CSASRAGVPYEQFF. The DNA for the CDR3 is TGCAGTGCTAGTAGGGCGGGAGTTCCCTATGAGCAGTTCTTC.

In its sample, this clone was seen once. This chain joins TRBV3-1 (or the pseudogene TRBV3-2) and TRBJ2-3; TRBD2 agrees at 7 bases. The CDR3 is made up of 16 amino acids. Unmatched junction bases numbered 7, after V lost 2 bases and J lost 2 bases. CDR1 and CDR2 from the germline V gene are LGHDT and YNNKEL (reference sequence). CDR3 nucleotide sequence: TGTGCCAGCAGCCAAAGCGGGACCCCCTTCACAGATACGCAGTATTTT. This sequence encodes CASSQSGTPFTDTQYF.

The rearrangement uses TRBV12-3 or TRBV12-4 and TRBJ2-7, with D possibly TRBD1 on 6 matching bases. The CDR3 loop spans 12 amino acids. V gave up 5 bases and J gave up 4 bases, with 9 bases separating them. The DNA for the CDR3 is TGTGCCAGCAGTACACAGGGTTACGAGCAGTACTTC. As protein: CASSTQGYEQYF.

The chain is built from TRBV14 and TRBJ2-5, with 7 bases lining up with TRBD1. V was clipped by 3 bases and J by 5 bases; unmatched bases: 9. CDR3 size: 15 residues. Germline V gene lookup returns CDR1 SGHDN and CDR2 FVKESK. The CDR3 bases are TGTGCCAGCAGCCATCTTACAGGGGTTGGGGAGACCCAGTACTTC. As protein: CASSHLTGVGETQYF.

The rearrangement joins TRBV4-3 to TRBJ2-2; D is unclear. This CDR3 contains 14 residues. V lost 0 bases and J lost 5, with 7 bases in between. CDR1 and CDR2 (germline): LGHNA, YSLEER. The CDR3 sequence: CASSQDPVTGELFF. The CDR3 DNA reads as TGCGCCAGCAGCCAAGACCCCGTTACCGGGGAGCTGTTTTTT.

This chain joins TRBV7-9 and TRBJ1-1; the D is unclear. This CDR3 comprises 13 residues. The germline V gene encodes CDR1 SEHNR and CDR2 FQNEAQ (reference sequence). Trimming took off 5 bases at V and 3 bases at J, with 10 bases between the two ends. The CDR3, as DNA: TGTGCCAGCAGCACAGATCTGTACACTGAAGCTTTCTTT. Protein product: CASSTDLYTEAFF.

V gene TRBV21-1 combines with J gene TRBJ2-3; the table's D call TRBD2 went unverified against the DNA. TRBV21-1 is reported as a pseudogene. This CDR3 comprises 17 residues. CDR3: CASSKVLGGGSTDTQYF. The CDR3 nucleotides are TGTGCCAGCAGCAAAGTTCTCGGGGGAGGCAGCACAGATACGCAGTATTTT.

The chain combines TRBV2 with TRBJ1-1, with TRBD1 as a possible D gene (5 bases). Germline CDR1 SNHLY, CDR2 FYNNEI. This CDR3 comprises 15 residues. V gave up 1 base and J gave up 4 bases, with 13 bases separating them. CDR3 region: CASSEVLGGSTEAFF. The CDR3 nucleotides are TGTGCCAGCAGTGAAGTCCTGGGGGGGAGCACTGAAGCTTTCTTT.

This chain joins TRBV14 and TRBJ2-1; D not certain. Germline V lookup: CDR1 SGHDN, CDR2 FVKESK. Trimming removed 4 bases from V and 7 bases from J, with 20 bases in between. The CDR3 runs to 16 residues. CDR3 coding DNA: TGTGCCAGCAGCCGTGTTCCAAGCTTTGGAGCAAATGAGCAGTTCTTC. The encoded protein is CASSRVPSFGANEQFF.

The chain recombines TRBV4-1 with TRBJ2-2; weak D call: TRBD1 (6 bases). Germline lookup yields CDR1 MGHRA and CDR2 YSYEKL. This CDR3 is 15 amino acids long. V dropped 1 base and J dropped 7 bases, with 13 bases sitting between them. The CDR3 DNA reads as TGCGCCAGCAGCCAAGGGTCGAACAGGGTCGGGGAGCTGTTTTTT. Protein sequence: CASSQGSNRVGELFF.

The chain is built from TRBV2 and TRBJ2-3; D ambiguous. The CDR3 runs to 13 residues. Germline V CDR1 and CDR2: SNHLY, FYNNEI. V was pared by 3 bases and J by 4 bases, with 8 bases between. The CDR3 loop is CASSDSGPDTQYF. CDR3 nucleotide sequence: TGTGCCAGCAGTGACTCAGGCCCAGATACGCAGTATTTT.

This clone was seen a handful of times. V and J are TRBV7-9 and TRBJ2-7; D call uncertain. The germline CDR1 and CDR2 sequences are SEHNR and FQNEAQ (reference sequence). The V gene lost 3 bases and the J gene lost 4 bases, with 10 bases spanning the gap. This CDR3 region has 13 residues. CDR3 amino acids: CASSLKAGYEQYF. For the CDR3, the DNA is TGTGCCAGCAGCTTGAAGGCAGGATACGAGCAGTACTTC.

Written as DNA, the CDR3 is TGTGCCAGCAGTTTCCCGGATGGGACAGGGAATTCACCCCTCCACTTT. Translating gives CASSFPDGTGNSPLHF. The V gene is TRBV28, the J gene TRBJ1-6; 9 bases match TRBD1. Unmatched junction bases numbered 7, after V lost 3 bases and J lost 7 bases. The CDR3 is 16 amino acids. Germline CDR1 reads MDHEN; CDR2 reads SYDVKM.